Reported below is one T cell receptor (beta chain). Its antigen is not yet known. Per-base quality was not reported, and no clone a single base away is much larger than it. The source of the sample is a study of a mutant IDH1 vaccine in newly diagnosed glioma (dated by TCRdb to 2020 to 2023). The study in broad terms: Eight vaccinations were administered to patients in weeks 1, 3, 5, 7, 11, 15, 19 and 23, corresponding to visits V03 through V10. Vaccination was initiated 4-6 weeks after radiotherapy alone, or concurrently with temozolomide cycles in the chemotherapy-containing groups. Of the roughly 30 treated patients, approximately 62% were male and 37.5% were female, and the mean age was around 40 years. Before enrollment, patients had received standard therapy of radiotherapy alone, temozolomide alone, or radiochemotherapy with temozolomide; most received the combination. Peripheral blood was collected at six visits: V03 (baseline), V05, V07, V10, V12 and V13. For exploratory analyses, fewer than 30 treated patients had longitudinal TCRB deep sequencing done wherever samples were available.

Reading the label with the study, this specimen's time point is: week 11, during vaccination. Each vaccine dose, consisting of 300 ug of a 20-mer mutant IDH1 peptide in Montanide, was administered subcutaneously with topical imiquimod. The donors had newly diagnosed IDH1-mutant astrocytomas of WHO grade 3 or 4 that showed loss of nuclear ATRX. The samples were drawn from NOA16, a multicentre, single-arm, open-label phase I trial in Germany that tested a mutant IDH1 peptide vaccine in humans for the first time. Genomic DNA for TCRB sequencing was extracted from EDTA blood using the DNeasy Blood and Tissue Kit. Library generation was performed with the immunoSEQ multiplex PCR assay. Following the manufacturer's protocol, the hsTCRB Kit was used to amplify rearranged TCR beta chain sequences. An Illumina MiSeq was used to sequence the TCRB libraries. The paper's processing steps were these. The kit vendor's proprietary platform handled demultiplexing, trimming and gene mapping. This is the immuneACCESS table as TCRdb keeps it, with only in-frame sequences that have V and J called. A part of the clones is gone; compared with another copy, unresolved V genes explain less than half, and the rest is unexplained. V, J and clone size are those of that table, while D and trimming were read from the DNA. Across this sample there are 110,000 or so clones, with approximately 87% seen only once. Roughly 0.62% of the sample lies in the top ten.

Including cysteine and phenylalanine, the CDR3 has 12 amino acids. Just CDR3 DNA is preserved here, 36 bases in frame from base 1. The germline V gene (reference sequence) provides CDR1 MNHEY and CDR2 SMNVEV. V and J are truncated by 2 bases and 12 bases respectively, leaving an intervening sequence of 11 bases. General study outcomes and caveats: Pseudoprogression seemed to be unrelated to changes in the top peripheral T cell clonotypes found by TCRB sequencing. It was noted by the authors that analyses of patient blood samples could not be reproduced owing to sample limitations. Immune responses induced by the vaccine were seen in approximately 92% of patients across multiple MHC alleles. Selection of PBMC samples for TCRB deep sequencing was based on availability.

The source material was PBMCs, sampled from a glioma patient whose treatment included an IDH1 peptide vaccine. This receptor chain uses TRBV27 and TRBJ2-4; matching of 5 bases hints at TRBD2 as the D gene. The receptor's source is a woman aged 50 to 65 with glioma. The CDR3 corresponds to CASSLEGITQYF. The DNA is TGTGCCAGCAGTTTAGAGGGTATAACTCAGTACTTC.